The 5 T cell receptor beta chains presented below share a single source sample, sequenced in a study of T-cell reconstitution after alpha-beta-depleted transplantation in children. Preparation of the TCRbeta library involved a method that used unique molecular identifiers. Using its own MiXCR run on the PCR reads, TCRdb lists one record per CDR3 protein. This table holds nearly 350,000 distinct CDR3 sequences, around 15% found once. The sequencing here drew on PBMCs, mostly from graft donor cells, taken 360 days after TCRalphabeta/CD19-depleted stem cell transplant. Receptor source: a male patient between 2 and 10 years old who had a stem cell transplant for acute lymphoblastic leukemia, so the T cells may come from the graft donor.

V is TRBV15 and J is TRBJ2-1, with 13 bases aligning to TRBD2. Trimming cost V 3 bases and J 8 bases; bases outside gene matches: 4. CDR1 and CDR2 from the germline V gene are LNHNV and YYDKDF (reference sequence). This CDR3 comprises 15 residues. The CDR3 coding sequence is TGTGCCACCAGCAGGCGGGGACTAGCGGGATATGAGCAGTTCTTC. This sequence encodes CATSRRGLAGYEQFF.

This clonotype was detected only a few times. The chain recombines TRBV11-3 with TRBJ2-2; D not certain. The V end was cut by 3 bases, the J end by 6 bases, with 11 bases between. Germline assignment: CDR1 SGHNT and CDR2 YENEEA. This CDR3 contains 14 residues. CDR3 region: CASSLDSTAGELFF. CDR3 nucleotide sequence: TGTGCCAGCAGCTTGGATAGCACGGCCGGGGAGCTGTTTTTT.

The sample holds a few counts of this clonotype. The rearrangement links TRBV5-1 to TRBJ2-3; possible D gene TRBD1, 5 bases. This CDR3 comprises 19 residues. The germline V and J ends were trimmed by 3 bases and 1 base, with 24 bases remaining between them. In germline, CDR1 is SGHRS, CDR2 YFSETQ. CDR3 residues: CASSWGGASGSYRTDTQYF. The CDR3 coding sequence is TGCGCCAGCAGCTGGGGCGGCGCCAGTGGGTCGTATCGCACAGATACGCAGTATTTT.

This clonotype was recorded a few times. The chain uses TRBV29-1 and TRBJ1-1; 12 bases are shared with TRBD1. This CDR3 is 14 amino acids long. Germline V CDR1 and CDR2: SQVTM, ANQGSEA. The J segment lost 11 bases and the V segment lost 3 bases, leaving 10 bases of the junction unmatched. In DNA form, the CDR3 reads TGCAGCGTTGAGTTTGGGACAGGGGGCTCCCTGGCTTTCTTT. This sequence encodes CSVEFGTGGSLAFF.

The genes are TRBV4-1 and TRBJ2-7, with a tentative D call TRBD2 (6 bases). Trimming removed 0 bases from V and 0 bases from J, with 9 bases in between. The CDR3 loop spans 15 amino acids. Germline values: CDR1 MGHRA, CDR2 YSYEKL. CDR3 sequence: CASSQDPGVSYEQYF. The CDR3 region has the DNA TGCGCCAGCAGCCAAGATCCGGGGGTCTCCTACGAGCAGTACTTC.